The source of this T cell receptor (beta chain) is a study of cytomegalovirus exposure and HLA in healthy donors. Overall study: Tens of millions of unique TCR sequences came from HLA-typed donors in an early release. Study outcomes and limitations: TCR beta chains numbering 164 were designated cytomegalovirus-associated. Near-uniform donor sequencing depth was presumed by presence/absence analyses.

Primers included in the PCR were 60 Vbeta and 13 Jbeta primers. The table came from immunoSEQ multiplex PCR; TCRdb's copy has only in-frame clones and leaves some out. The data contain roughly 220,000 clones, around 80% of them singletons. The CDR3 sequence is 14 residues long. CDR1 and CDR2 from the germline V gene are GTSNPN and SVGIG (reference sequence). V lost 3 bases to trimming and J lost 4 bases, with 13 bases between them. The table lists this clone with a count of one. The antigen remains undetermined. What was sequenced was PBMCs. The chain employs TRBV30 and TRBJ2-1; D might be TRBD1 (5 bases). The receptor comes from a man aged 50 or older in good health and CMV-seronegative. The CDR3 sequence is CAWRTDDTYNEQFF. The CDR3 DNA reads TGTGCCTGGAGGACAGACGACACATACAATGAGCAGTTCTTC. Drawing the rest from reference TRBV30 and TRBJ2-1, the complete variable domain is SQTIHQWPATLVQPVGSPLSLECTVEGTSNPNLYWYRQAAGRGLQLLFYSVGIGQISSEVPQNLSASRPQDRQFILSSKKLLLSDSGFYLCAWRTDDTYNEQFFGPGTRLTVL.